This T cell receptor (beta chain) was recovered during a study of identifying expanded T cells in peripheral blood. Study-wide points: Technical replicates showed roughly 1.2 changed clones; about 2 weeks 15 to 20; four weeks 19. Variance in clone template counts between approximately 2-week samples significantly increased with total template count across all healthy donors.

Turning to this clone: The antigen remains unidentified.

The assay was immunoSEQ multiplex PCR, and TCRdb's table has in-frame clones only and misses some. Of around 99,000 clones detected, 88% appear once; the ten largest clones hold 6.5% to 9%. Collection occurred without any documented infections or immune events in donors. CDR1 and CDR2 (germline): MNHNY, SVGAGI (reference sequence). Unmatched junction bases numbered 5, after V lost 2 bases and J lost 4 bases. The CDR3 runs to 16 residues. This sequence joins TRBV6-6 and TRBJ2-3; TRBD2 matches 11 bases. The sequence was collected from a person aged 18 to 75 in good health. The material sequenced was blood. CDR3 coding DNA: TGTGCCAGCAGTTACCGAACTAGCGGGGGCGCAGATACGCAGTATTTT. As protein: CASSYRTSGGADTQYF.